The 6 T cell receptor beta chains below were found in one sample sequenced in a study of regulatory T cells in long-lasting Graves disease. CDR3 regions were amplified by Arm-PCR using iRepertoire HTBI primers to build TCR beta libraries. Each CDR3 protein gets one entry after TCRdb re-called the multiplex PCR reads with MiXCR. The data show under 800,000 distinct CDR3 sequences, with around 17% seen just once and under 20% held by the top ten. Time point denoted: newly diagnosed GD, antithyroid drugs for less than 3 months. From RNA extracted from PBMCs, the TCR library was made. This sample also belongs to another study, concerning T cells in Graves' hyperthyroidism and ophthalmopathy.

The source was peripheral blood mononuclear cells (PBMCs), collected at new diagnosis, from a patient treated with antithyroid drugs. The receptors derive from a woman younger than 45 with Graves disease.

This clonotype showed up just a few times. CDR3 nucleotide sequence: TGTGCCAGCCTCCCCTTAGGGGCGGGAGGAGAGACCCAGTACTTC. Its translation is CASLPLGAGGETQYF. The chain combines TRBV27 with TRBJ2-5, with 8 nucleotides matching TRBD2. V was pared by 8 bases and J by 4 bases, with 12 bases of the junction left unmatched. This CDR3 has 15 residues. Germline CDR1 is MNHEY and CDR2 is SMNVEV (reference sequence).

This clonotype turned up a few times. The gene calls are TRBV7-8 and TRBJ2-6; D is possibly TRBD2 (5 bases). The CDR3 is 17 amino acids. From germline, CDR1 is SGHVS and CDR2 FQNEAQ. V was cut by 5 bases and J by 0 bases, with 14 bases left in between. DNA of the CDR3: TGTGCCAGCAGCACGAAAACGGGGTTCTCTGGGGCCAACGTCCTGACTTTC. As protein: CASSTKTGFSGANVLTF.

To note about this clonotype: A much larger clone lies a single base off, so this may be a read error. The chain is built from TRBV28 and TRBJ1-5; a weak D match, TRBD1 (6 bases). From germline, CDR1 is MDHEN and CDR2 SYDVKM. The CDR3 loop spans 15 amino acids. Between the trimmed V and J ends, which lost 7 bases and 3 bases, there was a span of 16 bases. CDR3 residues: CASTDRQDDNQPQHF. CDR3 coding DNA: TGTGCCAGCACCGATAGACAGGACGACAATCAGCCCCAGCATTTT. Based on the CDR3 plus reference TRBV28 and TRBJ1-5, the full variable domain is DVKVTQSSRYLVKRTGEKVFLECVQDMDHENMFWYRQDPGLGLRLIYFSYDVKMKEKGDIPEGYSVSREKKERFSLILESASTNQTSMYLCASTDRQDDNQPQHFGDGTRLSIL.

This clonotype was seen repeatedly, ten times or more. The gene calls are TRBV28 and TRBJ2-7; D is ambiguous. CDR1 MDHEN and CDR2 SYDVKM come from the germline V gene. The CDR3 is 15 amino acids. Trimming shortened V by 6 bases and J by 2 bases, and 17 bases separated the two germline ends. CDR3 sequence reads: CASSPGTIKTYEQYF. The CDR3 region has the DNA TGTGCCAGCAGCCCCGGTACGATTAAAACCTACGAGCAGTACTTC.

At least ten counts were recorded for this clonotype. The rearrangement links TRBV19 to TRBJ2-7; tentatively, D is TRBD2 (6 bases). CDR3 size: 15 residues. Looked up from germline, CDR1 is LNHDA and CDR2 is SQIVND (reference sequence). Trimming left V 4 bases short and J 6 bases short, with 19 bases between. CDR3 DNA: TGTGCCAGTAGTACTACAGGAGGGATTGGTGGCGAGCAGTACTTC. Translation gives CASSTTGGIGGEQYF.

This clonotype was recorded a few times. The gene calls are TRBV20-1 and TRBJ2-4; D unclear. The CDR3 consists of 15 residues. V was shortened by 3 bases and J by 0 bases, with 12 bases between the two germline ends. Per the germline V gene, CDR1 is DFQATT and CDR2 is SNEGSKA (reference sequence). This chain's CDR3 is CSASPRDLAKNIQYF. CDR3 DNA sequence: TGCAGTGCTAGTCCCAGAGATCTAGCCAAAAACATTCAGTACTTC.